The clone carrying this T cell receptor (beta chain) appeared a few times. Its antigen is still unknown. Constant-region reverse primers amplified full-length variable regions, followed by semi-nested Nested Universal Primer A PCR. TCRdb reanalysed the 5' RACE reads using MiXCR and keeps one entry per CDR3 protein. The table has over 45,000 distinct CDR3 sequences, 26% seen once. V lost 0 bases and J lost 6, with 18 bases in between. There are 17 residues in the CDR3. Germline V lookup: CDR1 SGDLS, CDR2 YYNGEE. Treg sorting used a CD4+CD25+CD127-/low gate. Regarding the study as a whole: Tumor Tregs overlapped most with tumor, then blood, naive CD4+ cells. Whole repertoires were not studied in the larger cohort, only one V-J beta rearrangement. Tumor memory CD4+ T cell TCR gene usage clustered with blood and lymph node memory CD4+ cells and lymph node naive CD4+ cells.

This clonotype originated in a female donor with breast cancer. The chain has TRBV9 and TRBJ1-4; TRBD1 might be the D (5 bases). Source material: tumor-infiltrating Tregs sorted from the breast tumor. Written as DNA, the CDR3 is TGTGCCAGCAGCGTAGCGGTAGGGGACTCAACAGATGAAAAACTGTTTTTT. Protein product: CASSVAVGDSTDEKLFF.